The entry below gives a single T cell receptor (beta chain) sequence along with its context. These data come from a study of CD8 T cells in ankylosing spondylitis. Each CDR3 protein is one row after TCRdb ran MiXCR on the 5' RACE reads. The table records 250,000 to 400,000 distinct CDR3 sequences, around a tenth of them present only once. The germline V gene encodes CDR1 SGHTA and CDR2 FQGTGA. Trimming took 4 bases from V and 15 from J; bases not matched to a gene: 5. The CDR3 is 12 amino acids. The specimen sequenced was blood, either unsorted or a sorted T cell fraction (not recorded which). This clonotype was sampled from a female donor with ankylosing spondylitis or in good health (not recorded which). V gene TRBV7-3 combines with J gene TRBJ2-1; 11 bases fit TRBD2. The DNA of the CDR3 is TGTGCCAGCAGCTCGGGACTAGCGGTTTGGTTCTTC. It yields the protein CASSSGLAVWFF.